This T cell receptor beta chain was captured by sequencing in a study of shared clonotypes between healthy human individuals. About the study: The study drew on a couple of women and a few men aged 18 to 49 as donors. There were three CD4 naive, three CD4 memory, two CD8 naive and one CD8 memory plates per donor.

The germline CDR1 and CDR2 sequences are SGHAT and FQNNGV. The CDR3 is 15 amino acids. After removal of 5 bases from V and 3 bases from J, the junction contained 9 bases not matched to a gene. This clone showed up just once. Its antigen is still unknown. Whole-study findings and limits: In contrast to clonotypes shared by all four donors, non-shared clonotypes had lower generation probabilities.

TCRdb's copy holds only in-frame clones and misses some; the assay was immunoSEQ multiplex PCR. Among some 2.1 million clones, roughly 94% were seen once, and the ten largest hold 0.1% to 0.15%. CD4+ cells were split into CD45RA+ naive and CD45RA-negative memory subsets. The rearrangement joins TRBV11-2 to TRBJ2-7; 8 positions agree with TRBD2. Sequenced: naive CD4+ T cells sorted from blood. Subset in this sample: CD45RA+ positively selected. The sequence was collected from a man between 18 and 35 years old in good health. This CDR3 is CASSPGGTIDYEQYF. The CDR3 region has the DNA TGTGCCAGCAGCCCGGGAGGGACTATAGACTACGAGCAGTACTTC.